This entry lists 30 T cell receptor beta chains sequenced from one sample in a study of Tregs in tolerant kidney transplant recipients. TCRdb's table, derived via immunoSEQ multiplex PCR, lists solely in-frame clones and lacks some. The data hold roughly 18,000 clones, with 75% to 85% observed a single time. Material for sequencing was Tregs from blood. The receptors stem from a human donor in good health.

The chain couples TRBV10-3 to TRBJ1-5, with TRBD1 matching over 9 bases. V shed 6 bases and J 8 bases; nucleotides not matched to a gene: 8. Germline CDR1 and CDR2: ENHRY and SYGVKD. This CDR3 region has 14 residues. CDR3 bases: TGTGCCATCAGAGAACCGGGACAGGGAAAGCCCCAGCATTTT. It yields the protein CAIREPGQGKPQHF.

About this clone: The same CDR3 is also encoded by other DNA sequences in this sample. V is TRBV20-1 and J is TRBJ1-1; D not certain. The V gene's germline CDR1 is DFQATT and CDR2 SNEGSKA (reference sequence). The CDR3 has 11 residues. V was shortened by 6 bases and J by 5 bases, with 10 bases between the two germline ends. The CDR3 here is CSANVNTEAFF. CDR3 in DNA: TGCAGTGCCAATGTAAATACTGAAGCTTTCTTT.

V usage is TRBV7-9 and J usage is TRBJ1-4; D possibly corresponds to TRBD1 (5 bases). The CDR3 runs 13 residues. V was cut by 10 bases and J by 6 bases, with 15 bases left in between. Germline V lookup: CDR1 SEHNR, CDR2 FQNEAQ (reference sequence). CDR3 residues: CATGRLGDEKLFF. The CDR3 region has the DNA TGTGCCACAGGACGGTTAGGGGATGAAAAACTGTTTTTT. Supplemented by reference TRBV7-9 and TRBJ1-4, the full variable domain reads DTGVSQNPRHKITKRGQNVTFRCDPISEHNRLYWYRQTLGQGPEFLTYFQNEAQLEKSRLLSDRFSAERPKGSFSTLEIQRTEQGDSAMYLCATGRLGDEKLFFGSGTQLSVL.

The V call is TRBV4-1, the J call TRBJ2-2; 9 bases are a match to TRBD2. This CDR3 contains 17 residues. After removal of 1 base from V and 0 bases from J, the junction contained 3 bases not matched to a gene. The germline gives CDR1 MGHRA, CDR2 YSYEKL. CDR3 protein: CASSQAASGANTGELFF. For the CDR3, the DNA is TGCGCCAGCAGCCAAGCGGCTAGCGGGGCGAACACCGGGGAGCTGTTTTTT.

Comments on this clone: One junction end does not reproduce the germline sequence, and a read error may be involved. Here the CDR3 reads CASSLPGPYNFGYTF. The CDR3 nucleotides read TGTGCCAGCAGCTTACCGGGTCCCTATAACTTTGGCTACACCTTC. The genes are TRBV5-6 and TRBJ1-2; D gene ambiguous. The germline V gene encodes CDR1 SGHDT and CDR2 YYEEEE. This CDR3 comprises 15 residues.

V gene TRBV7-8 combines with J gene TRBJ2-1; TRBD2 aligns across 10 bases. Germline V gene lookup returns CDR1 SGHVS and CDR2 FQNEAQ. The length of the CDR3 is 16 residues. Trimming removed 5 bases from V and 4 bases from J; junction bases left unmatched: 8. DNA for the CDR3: TGTGCCAGCAGCGCCCTTACTAGCGGGGTTTACAATGAGCAGTTCTTC. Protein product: CASSALTSGVYNEQFF.

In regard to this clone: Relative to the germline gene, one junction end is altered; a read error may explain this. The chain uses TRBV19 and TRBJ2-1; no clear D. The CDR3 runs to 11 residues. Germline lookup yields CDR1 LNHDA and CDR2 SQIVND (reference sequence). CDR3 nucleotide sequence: TGTGCCAGTACTATAAACAATGAGCAGTTCTTC. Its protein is CASTINNEQFF.

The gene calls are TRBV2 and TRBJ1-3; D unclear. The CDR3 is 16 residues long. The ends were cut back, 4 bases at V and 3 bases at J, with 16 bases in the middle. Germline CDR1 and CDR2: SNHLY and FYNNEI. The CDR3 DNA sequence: TGTGCCAGCAGTGTCCTAAGGCGCGGGAGTGGAAACACCATATATTTT. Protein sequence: CASSVLRRGSGNTIYF.

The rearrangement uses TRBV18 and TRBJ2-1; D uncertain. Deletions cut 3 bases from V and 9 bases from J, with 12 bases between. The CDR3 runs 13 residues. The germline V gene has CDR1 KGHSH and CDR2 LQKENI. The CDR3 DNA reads TGTGCCAGCTCACCTCCTAGTATTAGTGAGCAGTTCTTC. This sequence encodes CASSPPSISEQFF.

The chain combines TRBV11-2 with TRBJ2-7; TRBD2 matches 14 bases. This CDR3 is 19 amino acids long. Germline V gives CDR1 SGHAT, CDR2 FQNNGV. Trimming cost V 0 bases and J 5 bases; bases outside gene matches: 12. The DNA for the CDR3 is TGTGCCAGCAGCTTAGAAAACCGGGGACTAGCGGGAGCAGGAAACGAGCAGTACTTC. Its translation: CASSLENRGLAGAGNEQYF.

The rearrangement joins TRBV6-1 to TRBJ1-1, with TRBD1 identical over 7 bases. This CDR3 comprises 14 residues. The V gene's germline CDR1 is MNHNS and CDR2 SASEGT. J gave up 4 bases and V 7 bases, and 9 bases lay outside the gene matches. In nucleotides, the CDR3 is TGTGCCAGCACCCTGACAGGGTCGTCCACTGAAGCTTTCTTT. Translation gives CASTLTGSSTEAFF.

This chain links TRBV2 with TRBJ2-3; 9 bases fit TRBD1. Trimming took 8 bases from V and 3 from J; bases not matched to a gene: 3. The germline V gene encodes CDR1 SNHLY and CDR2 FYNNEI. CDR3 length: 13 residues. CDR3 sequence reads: CASGTGRTDTQYF. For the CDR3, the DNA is TGTGCCAGCGGGACAGGGCGAACAGATACGCAGTATTTT.

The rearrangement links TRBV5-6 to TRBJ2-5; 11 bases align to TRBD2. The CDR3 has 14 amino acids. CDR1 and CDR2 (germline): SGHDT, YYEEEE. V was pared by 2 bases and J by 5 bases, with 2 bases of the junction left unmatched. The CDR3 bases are TGTGCCAGCAGCTTCATAGCGGGGGGGGAGACCCAGTACTTC. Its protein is CASSFIAGGETQYF.

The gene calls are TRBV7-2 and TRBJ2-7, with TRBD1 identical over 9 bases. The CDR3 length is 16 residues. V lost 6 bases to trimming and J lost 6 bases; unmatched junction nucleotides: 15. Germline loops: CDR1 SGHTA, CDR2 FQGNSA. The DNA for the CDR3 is TGTGCCAGCAGTCCCGGGACAGGGTTACTGTCAGGCGAGCAGTACTTC. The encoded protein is CASSPGTGLLSGEQYF.

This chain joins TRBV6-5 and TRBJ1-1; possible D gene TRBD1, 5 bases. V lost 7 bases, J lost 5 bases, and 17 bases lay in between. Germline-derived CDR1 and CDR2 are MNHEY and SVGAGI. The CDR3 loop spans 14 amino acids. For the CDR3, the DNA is TGTGCCAGCATTGCAGGGAGGAGTGGGACTGAAGCTTTCTTT. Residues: CASIAGRSGTEAFF.

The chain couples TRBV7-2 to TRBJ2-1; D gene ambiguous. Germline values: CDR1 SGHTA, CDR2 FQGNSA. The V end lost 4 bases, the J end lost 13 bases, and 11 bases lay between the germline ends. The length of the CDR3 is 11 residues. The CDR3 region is CASSSYGFQFF. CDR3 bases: TGTGCCAGCAGCTCCTACGGATTTCAGTTCTTC.

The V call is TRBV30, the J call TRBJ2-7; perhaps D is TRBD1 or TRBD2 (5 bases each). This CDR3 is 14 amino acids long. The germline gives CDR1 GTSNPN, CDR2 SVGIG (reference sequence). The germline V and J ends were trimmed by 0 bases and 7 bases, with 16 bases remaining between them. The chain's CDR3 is CAWSVRHLGGEQYF. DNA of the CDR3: TGTGCCTGGAGTGTTCGTCATCTTGGGGGAGAGCAGTACTTC. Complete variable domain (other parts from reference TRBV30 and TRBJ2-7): SQTIHQWPATLVQPVGSPLSLECTVEGTSNPNLYWYRQAAGRGLQLLFYSVGIGQISSEVPQNLSASRPQDRQFILSSKKLLLSDSGFYLCAWSVRHLGGEQYFGPGTRLTVT.

The CDR3 region has the DNA TGTGCCAGCAGCTCGGGGGGATCCGGGGACTACGAGCAGTACTTC. It specifies CASSSGGSGDYEQYF. The genes are TRBV7-8 and TRBJ2-7; 7 positions agree with TRBD2. Germline CDR1 reads SGHVS; CDR2 reads FQNEAQ. The CDR3 loop spans 15 amino acids. Trimming took 4 bases from V and 3 from J; bases not matched to a gene: 9.

As DNA, the CDR3 is TGTGCCTGGACCCAAAAGCCCAACTATGGCTACACCTTC. Amino acid sequence: CAWTQKPNYGYTF. The chain uses TRBV30 and TRBJ1-2, with D uncertain. This CDR3 is built from 13 residues. The germline gives CDR1 GTSNPN, CDR2 SVGIG (reference sequence). Trimming removed 4 bases from V and 2 bases from J, with 11 bases in between.

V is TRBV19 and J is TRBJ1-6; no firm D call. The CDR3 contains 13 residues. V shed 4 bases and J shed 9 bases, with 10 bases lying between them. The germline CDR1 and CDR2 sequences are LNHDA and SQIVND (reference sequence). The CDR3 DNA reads TGTGCCAGTAGTACCAATTCCGTTTCACCCCTCCACTTT. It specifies CASSTNSVSPLHF.

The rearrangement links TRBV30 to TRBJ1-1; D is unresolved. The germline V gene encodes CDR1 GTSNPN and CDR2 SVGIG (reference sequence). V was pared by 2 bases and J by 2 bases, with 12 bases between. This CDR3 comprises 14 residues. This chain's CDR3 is CAWSLPHPNTEAFF. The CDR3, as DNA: TGTGCCTGGAGTCTGCCGCACCCAAACACTGAAGCTTTCTTT. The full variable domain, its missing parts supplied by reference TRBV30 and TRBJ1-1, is SQTIHQWPATLVQPVGSPLSLECTVEGTSNPNLYWYRQAAGRGLQLLFYSVGIGQISSEVPQNLSASRPQDRQFILSSKKLLLSDSGFYLCAWSLPHPNTEAFFGQGTRLTVV.

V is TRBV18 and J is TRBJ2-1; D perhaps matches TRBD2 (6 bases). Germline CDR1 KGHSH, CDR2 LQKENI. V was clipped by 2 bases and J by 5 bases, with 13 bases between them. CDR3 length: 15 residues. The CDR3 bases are TGTGCCAGCTCACCAGTAGCGGCCCCCGACAATGAGCAGTTCTTC. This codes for CASSPVAAPDNEQFF. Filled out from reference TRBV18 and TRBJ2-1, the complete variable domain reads NAGVMQNPRHLVRRRGQEARLRCSPMKGHSHVYWYRQLPEEGLKFMVYLQKENIIDESGMPKERFSAEFPKEGPSILRIQQVVRGDSAAYFCASSPVAAPDNEQFFGPGTRLTVL.

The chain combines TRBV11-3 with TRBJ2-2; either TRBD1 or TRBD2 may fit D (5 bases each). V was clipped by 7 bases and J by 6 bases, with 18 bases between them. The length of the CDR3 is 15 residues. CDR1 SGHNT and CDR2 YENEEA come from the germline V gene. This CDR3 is CASNSQGKAAGELFF. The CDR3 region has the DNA TGTGCCAGCAACTCCCAGGGTAAAGCGGCCGGGGAGCTGTTTTTT.

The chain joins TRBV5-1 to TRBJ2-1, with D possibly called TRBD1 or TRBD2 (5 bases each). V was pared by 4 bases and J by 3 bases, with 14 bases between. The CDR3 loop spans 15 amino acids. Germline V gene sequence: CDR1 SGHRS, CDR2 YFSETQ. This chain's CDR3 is CASSTGTVGYNEQFF. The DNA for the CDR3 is TGCGCCAGCAGCACGGGGACCGTAGGCTACAATGAGCAGTTCTTC.

CDR3 nucleotides: TGTGCCTGGAGTTTGGGCTTTTATGGCTACACCTTC. It codes for CAWSLGFYGYTF. This chain joins TRBV30 and TRBJ1-2; D gene ambiguous. The CDR3 length is 12 residues. The germline V and J ends were trimmed by 2 bases and 5 bases, with 9 bases remaining between them. Germline V gives CDR1 GTSNPN, CDR2 SVGIG (reference sequence).

Here the CDR3 reads CASSFYRNSGRDGYTF. The DNA of the CDR3 is TGTGCCAGCAGCTTTTATAGGAACAGCGGTCGGGATGGCTACACCTTC. The V gene is TRBV7-2, the J gene TRBJ1-2; D is unclear. The V gene's germline CDR1 is SGHTA and CDR2 FQGNSA. V lost 3 bases to trimming and J lost 6 bases, with 20 bases between them. The CDR3 runs to 16 residues.

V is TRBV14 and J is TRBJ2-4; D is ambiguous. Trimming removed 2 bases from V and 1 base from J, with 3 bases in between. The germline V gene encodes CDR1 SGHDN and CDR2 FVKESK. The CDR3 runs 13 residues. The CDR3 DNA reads TGTGCCAGCAGCCAAACCGCCAAAAACATTCAGTACTTC. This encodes CASSQTAKNIQYF.

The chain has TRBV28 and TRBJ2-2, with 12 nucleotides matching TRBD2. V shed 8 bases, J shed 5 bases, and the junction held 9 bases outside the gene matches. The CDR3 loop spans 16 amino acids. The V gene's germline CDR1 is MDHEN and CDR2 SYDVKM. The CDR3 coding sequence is TGTGCCAGCGCTAGCGGGAGGGCCTCGGGGACCGGGGAGCTGTTTTTT. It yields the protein CASASGRASGTGELFF.

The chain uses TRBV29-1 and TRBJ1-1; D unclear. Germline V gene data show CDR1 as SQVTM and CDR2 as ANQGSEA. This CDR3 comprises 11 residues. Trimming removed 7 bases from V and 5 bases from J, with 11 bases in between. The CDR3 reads CSGGSGTEAFF. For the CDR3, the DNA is TGCAGCGGAGGGAGTGGGACTGAAGCTTTCTTT.

The CDR3 DNA is TGTGCCTGGAGTGTGGGGACCTTGGACACCTTC. Protein: CAWSVGTLDTF. The chain combines TRBV30 with TRBJ1-2, with D possibly TRBD1 on 5 matching bases. V lost 0 bases to trimming and J lost 12 bases, with 11 bases between them. This CDR3 region has 11 residues. Germline values: CDR1 GTSNPN, CDR2 SVGIG (reference sequence).